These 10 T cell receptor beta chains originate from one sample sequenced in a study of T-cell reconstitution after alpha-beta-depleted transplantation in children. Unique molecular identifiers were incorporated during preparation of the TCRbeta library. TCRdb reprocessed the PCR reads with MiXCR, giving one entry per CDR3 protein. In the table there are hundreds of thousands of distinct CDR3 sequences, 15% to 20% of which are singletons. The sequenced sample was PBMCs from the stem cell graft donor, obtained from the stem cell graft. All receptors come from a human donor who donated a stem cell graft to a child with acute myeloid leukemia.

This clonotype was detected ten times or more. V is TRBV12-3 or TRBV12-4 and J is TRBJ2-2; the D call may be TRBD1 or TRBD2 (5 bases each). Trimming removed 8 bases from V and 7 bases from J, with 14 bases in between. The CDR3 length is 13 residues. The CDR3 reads CASYNEGSGELFF. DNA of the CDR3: TGTGCCAGCTACAACGAGGGGAGCGGGGAGCTGTTTTTT.

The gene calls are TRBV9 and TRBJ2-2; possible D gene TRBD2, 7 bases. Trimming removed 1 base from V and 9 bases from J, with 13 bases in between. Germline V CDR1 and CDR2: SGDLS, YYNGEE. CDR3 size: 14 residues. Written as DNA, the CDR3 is TGTGCCAGCAGCGTATCAGGGGAGGGTAGGGAGCTGTTTTTT. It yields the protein CASSVSGEGRELFF.

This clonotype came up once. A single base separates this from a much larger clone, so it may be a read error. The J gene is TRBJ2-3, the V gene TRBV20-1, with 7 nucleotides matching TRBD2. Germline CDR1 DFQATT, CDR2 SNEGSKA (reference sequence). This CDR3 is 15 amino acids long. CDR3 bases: TGCAGTGCTAGAGATCCGCGCGGGGGTTTAGATATGCAGTATTTT. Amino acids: CSARDPRGGLDMQYF.

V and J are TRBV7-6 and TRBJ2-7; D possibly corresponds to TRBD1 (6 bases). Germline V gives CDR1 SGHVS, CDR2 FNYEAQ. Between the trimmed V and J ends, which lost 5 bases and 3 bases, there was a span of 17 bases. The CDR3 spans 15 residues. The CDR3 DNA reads TGTGCCAGCAGCCCCTATGAGGGACAAATCTACGAGCAGTACTTC. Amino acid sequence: CASSPYEGQIYEQYF.

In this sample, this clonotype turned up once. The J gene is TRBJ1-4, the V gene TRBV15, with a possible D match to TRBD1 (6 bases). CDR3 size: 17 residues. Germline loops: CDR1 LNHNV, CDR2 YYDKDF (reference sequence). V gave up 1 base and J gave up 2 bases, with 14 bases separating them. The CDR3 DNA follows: TGTGCCACCAGCAGAGCAGAGGGGACAATTACTAATGAAAAACTGTTTTTT. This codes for CATSRAEGTITNEKLFF.

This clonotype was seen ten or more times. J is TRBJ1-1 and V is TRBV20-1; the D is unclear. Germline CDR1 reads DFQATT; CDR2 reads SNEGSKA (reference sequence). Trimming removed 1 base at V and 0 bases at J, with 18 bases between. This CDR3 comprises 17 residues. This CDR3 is CSARVTARYRLNTEAFF. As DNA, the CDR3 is TGCAGTGCTAGAGTCACAGCGCGATACCGATTGAACACTGAAGCTTTCTTT.

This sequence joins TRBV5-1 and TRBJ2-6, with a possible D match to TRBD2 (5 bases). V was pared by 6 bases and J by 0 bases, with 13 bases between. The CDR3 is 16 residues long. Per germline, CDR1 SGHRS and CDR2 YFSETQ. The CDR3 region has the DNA TGCGCCAGCACCGAGGGCGGCCTCTCTGGGGCCAACGTCCTGACTTTC. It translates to CASTEGGLSGANVLTF.

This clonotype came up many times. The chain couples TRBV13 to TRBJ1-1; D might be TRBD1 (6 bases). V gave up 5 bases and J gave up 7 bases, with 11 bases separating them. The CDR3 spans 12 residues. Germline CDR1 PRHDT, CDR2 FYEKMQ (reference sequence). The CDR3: CASSPQGGEAFF. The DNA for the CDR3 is TGTGCCAGCAGCCCACAGGGCGGTGAAGCTTTCTTT. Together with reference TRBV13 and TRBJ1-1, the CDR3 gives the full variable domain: AAGVIQSPRHLIKEKRETATLKCYPIPRHDTVYWYQQGPGQDPQFLISFYEKMQSDKGSIPDRFSAQQFSDYHSELNMSSLELGDSALYFCASSPQGGEAFFGQGTRLTVV.

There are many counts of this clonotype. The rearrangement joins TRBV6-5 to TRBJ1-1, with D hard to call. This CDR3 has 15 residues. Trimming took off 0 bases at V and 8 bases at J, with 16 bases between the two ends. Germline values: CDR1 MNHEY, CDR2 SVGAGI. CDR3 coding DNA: TGTGCCAGCAGTTACTCGACGACGGAGGAAAACGAAGCTTTCTTT. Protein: CASSYSTTEENEAFF.

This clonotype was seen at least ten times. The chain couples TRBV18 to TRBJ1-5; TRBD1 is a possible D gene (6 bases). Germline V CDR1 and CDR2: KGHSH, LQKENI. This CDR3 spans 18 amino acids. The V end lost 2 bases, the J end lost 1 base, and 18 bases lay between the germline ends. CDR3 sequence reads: CASSPTPTGGRSNQPQHF. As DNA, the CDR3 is TGTGCCAGCTCACCAACCCCGACAGGCGGTCGAAGCAATCAGCCCCAGCATTTT.